The 16 T cell receptor beta chains given below trace back to one sample, sequenced in a study of cytomegalovirus exposure and HLA in healthy donors. The PCR ran on 60 Vbeta and 13 Jbeta primers. Sequencing used immunoSEQ multiplex PCR; TCRdb keeps in-frame clones, though not all of them. The data show roughly 100,000 clones, 78% seen once. The sample was PBMCs. Source of these receptors: a woman aged 40 to 50 in good health and CMV-seronegative.

The chain uses TRBV7-2 and TRBJ2-7, with a tentative D call TRBD1 (6 bases). Per germline, CDR1 SGHTA and CDR2 FQGNSA. This CDR3 has 16 amino acids. V was cut by 5 bases and J by 0 bases, with 17 bases left in between. The CDR3 loop is CASSPRGGGSSYEQYF. In DNA, the CDR3 is TGTGCCAGCAGCCCCCGGGGTGGGGGCAGCTCCTACGAGCAGTACTTC. The full variable domain, in which reference TRBV7-2 and TRBJ2-7 provide the parts outside the CDR3, is GAGVSQSPSNKVTEKGKDVELRCDPISGHTALYWYRQSLGQGLEFLIYFQGNSAPDKSGLPSDRFSAERTGGSVSTLTIQRTQQEDSAVYLCASSPRGGGSSYEQYFGPGTRLTVT.

The chain is built from TRBV9 and TRBJ1-1; D not resolved. V shed 0 bases and J shed 5 bases, with 11 bases lying between them. The germline V gene encodes CDR1 SGDLS and CDR2 YYNGEE. CDR3 length: 14 residues. CDR3 sequence reads: CASSVDPEGTEAFF. CDR3 coding DNA: TGTGCCAGCAGCGTAGATCCGGAGGGAACTGAAGCTTTCTTT.

J is TRBJ1-2 and V is TRBV9; 7 nucleotides agree with TRBD1. The CDR3 spans 14 residues. Germline-derived CDR1 and CDR2 are SGDLS and YYNGEE. V dropped 0 bases and J dropped 4; count of bases not matched to a gene: 3. The CDR3 DNA reads as TGTGCCAGCAGCGTAGCGGGACAGCCCTATGGCTACACCTTC. It codes for CASSVAGQPYGYTF.

This sequence joins TRBV28 and TRBJ1-4; a possible D gene is TRBD1 (6 bases). Trimming took 6 bases from V and 7 from J, leaving 12 bases between them. Germline V gives CDR1 MDHEN, CDR2 SYDVKM. CDR3 length equals 13 residues. This chain's CDR3 is CASRREGGEKLFF. The CDR3 nucleotides are TGTGCCAGCAGGCGGGAGGGGGGTGAAAAACTGTTTTTT.

The chain combines TRBV7-8 with TRBJ1-5; 7 bases line up with TRBD1. CDR1 SGHVS and CDR2 FQNEAQ come from the germline V gene. The CDR3 extends over 18 amino acids. With V trimmed by 5 bases and J by 4 bases, 17 bases remained unmatched. The DNA of the CDR3 is TGTGCCAGCAGCCGCGGGACAGCCAAACCTTTAGGGAATCAGCCCCAGCATTTT. This sequence encodes CASSRGTAKPLGNQPQHF.

The chain carries TRBV5-4 and TRBJ1-1, with TRBD1 as a possible D gene (5 bases). Germline loops: CDR1 SGHNT, CDR2 YYREEE (reference sequence). The CDR3 runs 12 residues. With 1 base removed from V and 12 bases from J, the gap between germline ends came to 13 bases. DNA of the CDR3: TGTGCCAGCAGCTTGAAACCCGGGGGGACTTTCTTT. Amino acids: CASSLKPGGTFF.

This chain joins TRBV27 and TRBJ1-1; 7 bases fit TRBD1. J gave up 5 bases and V 6 bases, and 6 bases lay outside the gene matches. The CDR3 consists of 13 residues. Germline CDR1 and CDR2: MNHEY and SMNVEV (reference sequence). In DNA, the CDR3 is TGTGCCAGCAGCCTAGGGGGCGGAACTGAAGCTTTCTTT. Its translation: CASSLGGGTEAFF.

The rearrangement uses TRBV28 and TRBJ2-1; 11 nucleotides agree with TRBD2. The V segment lost 7 bases and the J segment 6 bases; nucleotides outside the gene matches: 5. Germline V lookup: CDR1 MDHEN, CDR2 SYDVKM. This CDR3 contains 14 residues. The CDR3 nucleotides read TGTGCCAGCACAGTAGCGGGAGGGCCCAATGAGCAGTTCTTC. Its translation is CASTVAGGPNEQFF.

The V call is TRBV7-2, the J call TRBJ1-1, with 8 bases fitting TRBD1. Trimming at V came to 5 bases and at J to 10 bases, leaving 9 bases not matched to a gene. The CDR3 contains 13 residues. CDR1 SGHTA and CDR2 FQGNSA come from the germline V gene. CDR3 loop: CASSEQGEVVAFF. The CDR3 nucleotides are TGTGCCAGCAGCGAACAGGGGGAAGTTGTAGCTTTCTTT.

The rearrangement joins TRBV27 to TRBJ1-2; D is possibly TRBD1 (5 bases). Germline V CDR1 and CDR2: MNHEY, SMNVEV (reference sequence). V gave up 0 bases and J gave up 5 bases, with 22 bases separating them. The CDR3 consists of 18 residues. The CDR3 protein is CASSLSGGDEGQQYGYTF. The CDR3 DNA sequence: TGTGCCAGCAGTTTATCGGGGGGGGACGAGGGGCAGCAGTATGGCTACACCTTC.

Remarks on this clone: Within the sample, other DNA sequences also encode this same CDR3. The genes are TRBV9 and TRBJ1-2, with 9 bases lining up with TRBD1. The germline CDR1 and CDR2 sequences are SGDLS and YYNGEE. Germline trimming cut 3 bases from V and 4 bases from J; bases unmatched to any gene: 7. The CDR3 is 15 amino acids. CDR3 amino acids: CASSAPGQGFYGYTF. The CDR3 coding sequence is TGTGCCAGCAGCGCTCCGGGACAGGGTTTCTATGGCTACACCTTC.

The CDR3 reads CASSMYPGAAFF. CDR3 DNA sequence: TGTGCCAGTAGTATGTACCCCGGAGCCGCTTTCTTT. The gene calls are TRBV19 and TRBJ1-1; D uncertain. Germline CDR1 reads LNHDA; CDR2 reads SQIVND (reference sequence). The CDR3 extends over 12 amino acids. Trimming removed 3 bases from V and 11 bases from J, with 13 bases in between.

The chain carries TRBV11-3 and TRBJ2-2, with TRBD1 identical over 7 bases. This CDR3 comprises 14 residues. Germline CDR1 SGHNT, CDR2 YENEEA. After removal of 2 bases from V and 7 bases from J, the junction contained 4 bases not matched to a gene. This CDR3 is CASSLRQGDGELFF. The CDR3 region has the DNA TGTGCCAGCAGCTTACGGCAGGGGGACGGGGAGCTGTTTTTT.

CDR3 DNA sequence: TGTGCCAGCAGTGAAGTTTACAGGGGCCTATACTCAACTAATGAAAAACTGTTTTTT. Translation: CASSEVYRGLYSTNEKLFF. This chain connects TRBV2 to TRBJ1-4, with 7 nucleotides matching TRBD1. J gave up 0 bases and V 1 base, and 11 bases lay outside the gene matches. Germline V gives CDR1 SNHLY, CDR2 FYNNEI. The CDR3 is 19 amino acids.

This clone was observed a few times. This chain connects TRBV6-1 to TRBJ2-1; 7 bases map to TRBD2. CDR1 is MNHNS, CDR2 SASEGT, per germline. CDR3 length equals 13 residues. CDR3 DNA sequence: TGTGCGACCACGGGGAGGGTAGGCAATGAGCAGTTCTTC. Translated: CATTGRVGNEQFF.

The V and J genes are TRBV4-1 and TRBJ1-5, with 9 positions matching TRBD1. V lost 3 bases, J lost 7 bases, and 10 bases stayed unmatched. This CDR3 has 16 amino acids. From germline, CDR1 is MGHRA and CDR2 YSYEKL. CDR3 region: CASSQGPGQGFQPQHF. Written as DNA, the CDR3 is TGCGCCAGCAGCCAGGGGCCGGGACAGGGTTTCCAGCCCCAGCATTTT.